One and the same sample provided the 10 T cell receptor beta chains below, sequenced in a study of blood T cell repertoires in COVID-19. TCRdb's copy holds only in-frame clones and misses some; the assay was immunoSEQ multiplex PCR. The table lists about 500,000 clones, about 91% of them singletons. The sequencing sample was made of peripheral blood. The receptors here all came from a man aged 18 to 29 with COVID-19, enrolled during active disease.

The chain uses TRBV30 and TRBJ1-5, with D possibly TRBD1 on 5 matching bases. The CDR3 contains 16 residues. With 2 bases removed from V and 5 bases from J, the gap between germline ends came to 19 bases. The germline CDR1 and CDR2 sequences are GTSNPN and SVGIG (reference sequence). The CDR3 region has the DNA TGTGCCTGGAGTCCCGGGGGGGGAACAAGCTATCAGCCCCAGCATTTT. Translated: CAWSPGGGTSYQPQHF.

This rearrangement joins TRBV24-1 to TRBJ2-5; 14 positions agree with TRBD2. Per germline, CDR1 KGHDR and CDR2 SFDVKD. The CDR3 loop spans 15 amino acids. J was trimmed by 10 bases and V by 5 bases; bases with no gene match: 8. CDR3 sequence: CATSASGLAGEGQYF. In DNA, the CDR3 is TGTGCCACCAGTGCGTCGGGACTAGCGGGAGAGGGCCAGTACTTC.

This clone was detected once. The chain has TRBV7-2 and TRBJ1-2; D possibly corresponds to TRBD1 (6 bases). From germline, CDR1 is SGHTA and CDR2 FQGNSA. The CDR3 loop spans 19 amino acids. The V end lost 5 bases, the J end lost 3 bases, and 28 bases lay between the germline ends. The chain's CDR3 is CASSPHPGGSPAIDYGYTF. As DNA, the CDR3 is TGTGCCAGCAGCCCTCATCCTGGGGGCTCCCCGGCTATCGACTATGGCTACACCTTC.

This clone was counted once. V is TRBV7-3 and J is TRBJ2-6; D remains ambiguous. Germline CDR1 reads SGHTA; CDR2 reads FQGTGA. The CDR3 runs 15 residues. V lost 1 base, J lost 4 bases, and 8 bases lay in between. The CDR3: CASSLRLSGANVLTF. The CDR3 DNA is TGTGCCAGCAGCTTAAGGCTCTCCGGGGCCAACGTCCTGACTTTC.

CDR3 nucleotides: TGTGCCAGTAGTATAGTCGCGAAGGTTGGTCAGCGGAACACCATATATTTT. Its translation: CASSIVAKVGQRNTIYF. The chain joins TRBV19 to TRBJ1-3; D gene uncertain. Germline CDR1 LNHDA, CDR2 SQIVND (reference sequence). V was shortened by 1 base and J by 7 bases, with 20 bases between the two germline ends. The CDR3 runs to 17 residues.

The rearrangement links TRBV20-1 to TRBJ2-1, with TRBD2 matching 9 bases. Germline values: CDR1 DFQATT, CDR2 SNEGSKA (reference sequence). The V segment lost 3 bases and the J segment 12 bases; nucleotides outside the gene matches: 9. CDR3 length equals 13 residues. The CDR3 loop reads CSASELAGDWQFF. The CDR3 DNA follows: TGCAGTGCTAGTGAGTTAGCGGGAGATTGGCAGTTCTTC.

V is TRBV4-1 and J is TRBJ1-3; D is undetermined. The CDR3 is made up of 15 amino acids. Germline CDR1 reads MGHRA; CDR2 reads YSYEKL. Trimming removed 1 base at V and 1 base at J, with 8 bases between. This CDR3 reads CASSQVSRSGNTIYF. In DNA, the CDR3 is TGCGCCAGCAGCCAAGTTAGCCGTTCTGGAAACACCATATATTTT.

This clone was counted a single time. The chain combines TRBV7-6 with TRBJ2-2; tentative D call: TRBD2 (5 bases). The ends were cut back, 5 bases at V and 6 bases at J, with 16 bases in the middle. This CDR3 contains 15 residues. Germline V CDR1 and CDR2: SGHVS, FNYEAQ. The CDR3 is CASSPRVLVAGELFF. The CDR3 region has the DNA TGTGCCAGCAGCCCCCGGGTACTAGTCGCCGGGGAGCTGTTTTTT.

The CDR3 DNA reads TGTGCCAGCAGCTTGGGGGGGACAGCCCCTTACTATGGCTACACCTTC. Amino acids: CASSLGGTAPYYGYTF. This chain connects TRBV5-5 to TRBJ1-2, with TRBD1 matching over 7 bases. Germline CDR1 SGHKS, CDR2 YYEKEE (reference sequence). V trimming: 0 bases; J trimming: 3 bases; junction bases outside the gene matches: 8. The CDR3 runs 16 residues.

CDR3 DNA sequence: TGTGCCAGCAGTTTTCCCCGGACAGTTGACTCTGGGGCCAACGTCCTGACTTTC. Its protein is CASSFPRTVDSGANVLTF. The chain has TRBV28 and TRBJ2-6; D perhaps matches TRBD1 (6 bases). Germline V lookup: CDR1 MDHEN, CDR2 SYDVKM. With 3 bases removed from V and 0 bases from J, the gap between germline ends came to 15 bases. The length of the CDR3 is 18 residues.